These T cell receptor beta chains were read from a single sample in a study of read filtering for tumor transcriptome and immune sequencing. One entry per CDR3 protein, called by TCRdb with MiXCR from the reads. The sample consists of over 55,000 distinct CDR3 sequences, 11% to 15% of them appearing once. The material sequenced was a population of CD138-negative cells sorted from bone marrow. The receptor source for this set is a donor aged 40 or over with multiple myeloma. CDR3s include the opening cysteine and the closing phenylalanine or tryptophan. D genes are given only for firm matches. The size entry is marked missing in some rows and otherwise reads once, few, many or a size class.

TGCAGCGTTGAATCGGACTCCTACGAGCAGTACTTC | CSVESDSYEQYF | TRBJ2-7 | many | TRBV29-1 | - | 12
TGTGCCAGCAGCTCCGGGACAGGGATCTACAATGAGCAGTTCTTC | CASSSGTGIYNEQFF | TRBJ2-1 | many | TRBV7-9 | TRBD1 | 15
TGTGCCCGCGGGGGAACCTACGAGCAGTACTTC | CARGGTYEQYF | TRBJ2-7 | many | TRBV30 | TRBD2 | 11
TGTGCCAGTAGTATAGCCCAGACTAATATCCACGAGCAGTTCTTC | CASSIAQTNIHEQFF | TRBJ2-1 | - | TRBV19 | - | 15
TGTGCCAGCAGTTTATCGTTGGTCGGGGAGCTGTTTTTT | CASSLSLVGELFF | TRBJ2-2 | many | TRBV27 | - | 13
TGCAGTGCAAAAAACCGAGATACGCAGTATTTT | CSAKNRDTQYF | TRBJ2-3 | - | TRBV20-1 | - | 11
TGTGCCGGCAGCCTTACAGCGGGAGGGCCAGGGAATGAGCAGTTCTTC | CAGSLTAGGPGNEQFF | TRBJ2-1 | - | TRBV7-9 | TRBD2 | 16
TGTGCCAGCTCACCGCCCCGCCGGGTAGGCACAGATACGCAGTATTTT | CASSPPRRVGTDTQYF | TRBJ2-3 | - | TRBV18 | - | 16
TGCAGTGCTAGAGGGGTAGCGGGAGGCTACGAGCTGTACTTC | CSARGVAGGYELYF | TRBJ2-7 | - | TRBV20-1 | TRBD2 | 14
TGTGCCAGCAGCTCCCCGGGGAAGGATGGGGCCAACGTCCTGACTTTC | CASSSPGKDGANVLTF | TRBJ2-6 | many | TRBV7-3 | - | 16
TGTGCCAGCAGCTTAGATAAGCGGGGTAACTATGGCTACACCTTC | CASSLDKRGNYGYTF | TRBJ1-2 | once | TRBV11-3 | - | 15
TGTGCCAGCAGCCCCTTGGTAGGCCCAATGCACTACGAGCAGTACTTC | CASSPLVGPMHYEQYF | TRBJ2-7 | many | TRBV12-3/TRBV12-4 | - | 16
TGTGCCAGCACCCAAAGGACAGGGGGCGGCATTCAGTACTTC | CASTQRTGGGIQYF | TRBJ2-4 | many | TRBV12-3/TRBV12-4 | TRBD1 | 14
TGCAGTGCTAGACCTACAGGGGACAATCAGCCCCAGCATTTT | CSARPTGDNQPQHF | TRBJ1-5 | many | TRBV20-1 | TRBD1 | 14
TGTGCCAGCAGTTATGAGTGGGACAGTAGGTTGGAAGCTTCCTTT | CASSYEWDSRLEASF | TRBJ1-1 | - | TRBV6-5 | TRBD1 | 15
TGCTGCGTTGTGGGACAGGGGGTGGGGAACACTGAAGCTTTCTTT | CCVVGQGVGNTEAFF | TRBJ1-1 | - | TRBV29-1 | TRBD1 | 15
TGTGCCAGTAGTATAGCCGGCCTAGCGGGAGGATCTGGCGATGAGCAGTTCTTC | CASSIAGLAGGSGDEQFF | TRBJ2-1 | many | TRBV19 | TRBD2 | 18
TGTGCCAGCACCCCGACTAGGTACACCGGGGAGCTGTTTTTT | CASTPTRYTGELFF | TRBJ2-2 | few | TRBV6-5 | - | 14
TGCAGTGCTAGATCAGAATCTAGCGTTCGTAGTGAGCAGTTCTTC | CSARSESSVRSEQFF | TRBJ2-1 | - | TRBV20-1 | - | 15
TGTGCCAGCAGCTTACAGGGGGCGAACACTGAAGCTTCCTTT | CASSLQGANTEASF | TRBJ1-1 | - | TRBV7-3 | TRBD1 | 14
TGCAGCGTCCGGACAGGGGCGAACACCGGGGAGCTGTTTTTT | CSVRTGANTGELFF | TRBJ2-2 | many | TRBV29-1 | TRBD1 | 14
TGCGCCATCAACCTTAGGACAGGGGGCAAGGACGTCCTGACTTTC | CAINLRTGGKDVLTF | TRBJ2-6 | many | TRBV5-1 | TRBD1 | 15
TGTGCCGGCGGGCGCGGTGACACTGAAGCTTTCTTT | CAGGRGDTEAFF | TRBJ1-1 | many | TRBV7-9 | - | 12
TGTGCCAGCAGCCCCGCCGTGGGGGAGCTGTTTTTT | CASSPAVGELFF | TRBJ2-2 | many | TRBV7-9 | - | 12
TGTGCCAGCAGTTACGAGAGGACAAGCTCCTACGAGCAGTACTTC | CASSYERTSSYEQYF | TRBJ2-7 | many | TRBV6-6 | - | 15
TGTGCCAGCAAGTGGACAGTCACAGATACGCAGTATTTT | CASKWTVTDTQYF | TRBJ2-3 | many | TRBV6-5 | - | 13
TGTGCCAGCAGTCCCATCATATCCGGGACACGCTATGGCTACACCTTC | CASSPIISGTRYGYTF | TRBJ1-2 | - | TRBV28 | - | 16
TGTGCCAGCAGAAGGGGGGCCGGGGAGCTGTTTTTT | CASRRGAGELFF | TRBJ2-2 | many | TRBV10-1 | - | 12
TGTGCCAGCAGCTTAGAAGCTAGCGGGAGGCACGATGAGCAGTTCTTC | CASSLEASGRHDEQFF | TRBJ2-1 | many | TRBV7-9 | TRBD2 | 16
TGCAGTGCTAGAGATCGGCTAGCGGGAAACACCGGGGAGCTGTTTTTT | CSARDRLAGNTGELFF | TRBJ2-2 | many | TRBV20-1 | TRBD2 | 16
TGTGCCAGCAGCGGAGGCGCGCTAGCGGGAGGGCCCTACGAGCAGTACTTC | CASSGGALAGGPYEQYF | TRBJ2-7 | many | TRBV11-1 | TRBD2 | 17
TGTGCCAGCAGCTTTGGGCAGATGAAAAACATTCAGTACTTC | CASSFGQMKNIQYF | TRBJ2-4 | - | TRBV5-6 | - | 14
TGCAGCACCCGACAGGGGGGGCAAGAGACCCAGTACTTC | CSTRQGGQETQYF | TRBJ2-5 | many | TRBV29-1 | TRBD1 | 13
TGTGCCAGCAGTTTGGGTCAGCCCCAGCATTTT | CASSLGQPQHF | TRBJ1-5 | few | TRBV28 | - | 11
TGTGCCAGCAGCTTAACGCCCAGGGGACCGGCAGGGGGGACGCAGTATTTT | CASSLTPRGPAGGTQYF | TRBJ2-3 | many | TRBV7-3 | - | 17
TGTGCCAGCAGTGCCGAGGGGAACACTGAAGCTTTCTTT | CASSAEGNTEAFF | TRBJ1-1 | many | TRBV2 | - | 13
TGTGCCACCTACTTGAGGGGATGGACTGAAGCTTTCTTT | CATYLRGWTEAFF | TRBJ1-1 | many | TRBV6-1 | - | 13
TGTGCCAGCACTACCGGGACAGGGGCGTACAATGAGCAGTTCTTC | CASTTGTGAYNEQFF | TRBJ2-1 | many | TRBV28 | TRBD1 | 15
TGTGCCATCAGTGAGTATAGGACTAGCAACAATGAGCAGTTCTTC | CAISEYRTSNNEQFF | TRBJ2-1 | many | TRBV10-3 | TRBD2 | 15
TGCGCCAGCAGCACCGGGGACAGTCGCACAGATACGCAGTATTTT | CASSTGDSRTDTQYF | TRBJ2-3 | - | TRBV5-1 | TRBD1 | 15
TGTGCCAGCAGCCAATTGAGAGGCTACGAGCAGTACTTC | CASSQLRGYEQYF | TRBJ2-7 | - | TRBV14 | - | 13
TGTGCCAGCAGCCCACTCGCGGGAGGTACAGATACGCAGTATTTT | CASSPLAGGTDTQYF | TRBJ2-3 | many | TRBV7-3 | TRBD2 | 15
TGTGCCATCAGTGAGTCGGACAGGGCAAATGAGCAGTTCTTC | CAISESDRANEQFF | TRBJ2-1 | many | TRBV10-3 | TRBD1 | 14
TGCGCCAGCAGCTGGGAGCAGGATACGCAGTATTTT | CASSWEQDTQYF | TRBJ2-3 | many | TRBV5-1 | - | 12
TGTGCCTGGAGTAGCTCCTGGGGGTTTCCTGAAGGTTTCTTT | CAWSSSWGFPEGFF | TRBJ1-1 | once | TRBV30 | - | 14
TGCAGTGATCAGACAGGGCGAGGGCAAGAGACCCAGTACTTC | CSDQTGRGQETQYF | TRBJ2-5 | - | TRBV20-1 | TRBD1 | 14
TGTGCCAGCAGTTTATCTACTCAGCCCCAGCATTTT | CASSLSTQPQHF | TRBJ1-5 | many | TRBV28 | - | 12
TGTGCCAGCACCCCCGCGGGGATGAACAATGAGCAGTTCTTC | CASTPAGMNNEQFF | TRBJ2-1 | many | TRBV28 | - | 14
TGTGCCAGCAGCCAGGGACTAGCGGGTTTCGAGCAGTACTTC | CASSQGLAGFEQYF | TRBJ2-7 | many | TRBV7-2 | TRBD2 | 14
TGTGCCAGCAGCTTAGAGGGACACGATAGCAATCAGCCCCAGCATTTT | CASSLEGHDSNQPQHF | TRBJ1-5 | many | TRBV7-8 | - | 16
TGTGCCAGCAGCCCCCGTAGCCCGAAGGTTTCCTACAATGAGCAGTTCTTC | CASSPRSPKVSYNEQFF | TRBJ2-1 | many | TRBV11-3 | - | 17
TGTGCCAGCAGCCCGACAGGGGGGATCATGAACACTGAAGCTTTCTTT | CASSPTGGIMNTEAFF | TRBJ1-1 | many | TRBV12-3/TRBV12-4 | TRBD1 | 16
TGTGCCAGCAGTTTCGTGGGGGGTAACTATGGCTACACCTTC | CASSFVGGNYGYTF | TRBJ1-2 | many | TRBV12-3/TRBV12-4 | - | 14
TGTGCCAGCAGCCTAAAACAGGGCGCCTATGGCTACACCTTC | CASSLKQGAYGYTF | TRBJ1-2 | many | TRBV7-3 | - | 14
TGTGCCAGCAGTTCCGCAGCCCAAGAGACCCAGTACTTC | CASSSAAQETQYF | TRBJ2-5 | - | TRBV28 | - | 13
TGTGCCAGCAGTTTATCGGTAGAAGGAAATCAGCCCCAGCATTTT | CASSLSVEGNQPQHF | TRBJ1-5 | - | TRBV27 | - | 15
TGTGCCACCAGTCCTAGCCAGGGTCGTACAGATACGCTGTATTTT | CATSPSQGRTDTLYF | TRBJ2-3 | - | TRBV24-1 | - | 15